The 10 T cell receptor beta chains in this list originate from one sample, sequenced in a study of CD8 T cells in Susac syndrome. The RNA, roughly 0.45 to 1 ug, was put through reverse transcription using random hexamers. Using its own MiXCR run on the immunoSEQ multiplex PCR reads, TCRdb lists one record per CDR3 protein. The sample has 300,000 or so distinct CDR3 sequences; 92% are singletons. Input material: CD4+ T cells from PBMCs. These receptors all stem from a human donor with multiple sclerosis.

The chain couples TRBV14 to TRBJ2-1; a possible D gene is TRBD1 (7 bases). Trimming took off 1 base at V and 7 bases at J, with 17 bases between the two ends. CDR3 length: 16 amino acids. In germline, CDR1 is SGHDN, CDR2 FVKESK. CDR3 nucleotides: TGTGCCAGCAGCCAAGGCTGGGGCGCAGGGGGGAATGAGCAGTTCTTC. This encodes CASSQGWGAGGNEQFF.

This chain connects TRBV6-2 or TRBV6-3 to TRBJ2-7, with 9 bases identical to TRBD1. V lost 2 bases and J lost 2; bases outside the gene matches: 10. Germline V gene data show CDR1 as MNHEY and CDR2 as SVGEGT. The CDR3 has 17 amino acids. CDR3 protein: CASSYPLDRGGPYEQYF. CDR3 coding DNA: TGTGCCAGCAGTTACCCTCTGGACAGGGGAGGCCCCTACGAGCAGTACTTC.

The CDR3 reads CASSVGRHYGYTF. In nucleotides, the CDR3 is TGTGCCAGCAGCGTGGGACGACACTATGGCTACACCTTC. This chain joins TRBV5-8 and TRBJ1-2; a weak D match, TRBD1 (5 bases). V was clipped by 4 bases and J by 3 bases, with 10 bases between them. Germline V gene sequence: CDR1 SGHTS, CDR2 YDEGEE. The CDR3 is made up of 13 amino acids.

The rearrangement joins TRBV12-3 or TRBV12-4 to TRBJ1-2; 12 bases match TRBD1. Germline trimming cut 6 bases from V and 1 base from J; bases unmatched to any gene: 3. This CDR3 spans 15 amino acids. As DNA, the CDR3 is TGTGCCAGCAGCAGGGACAGGGGGCTTAACTATGGCTACACCTTC. Its protein is CASSRDRGLNYGYTF.

The J gene is TRBJ1-5, the V gene TRBV6-2 or TRBV6-3; D gene ambiguous. Trimming shortened V by 4 bases and J by 4 bases, and 11 bases separated the two germline ends. This CDR3 has 14 residues. Germline lookup yields CDR1 MNHEY and CDR2 SVGEGT. CDR3 region: CASSFLSENQPQHF. The CDR3, as DNA: TGTGCCAGCAGTTTTCTATCCGAAAATCAGCCCCAGCATTTT.

The chain joins TRBV29-1 to TRBJ2-2; no firm D call. The germline CDR1 and CDR2 sequences are SQVTM and ANQGSEA. The CDR3 length is 14 residues. The V gene lost 4 bases and the J gene lost 1 base, with 10 bases spanning the gap. CDR3 sequence reads: CSVVGQRNTGELFF. The CDR3 nucleotides are TGCAGCGTTGTAGGTCAGAGGAACACCGGGGAGCTGTTTTTT.

The chain has TRBV24-1 and TRBJ2-1; TRBD2 aligns across 14 bases. Germline-derived CDR1 and CDR2 are KGHDR and SFDVKD. V lost 4 bases, J lost 6 bases, and 4 bases stayed unmatched. This CDR3 is built from 16 residues. The CDR3 protein is CATSDQTSGRGNEQFF. CDR3 DNA: TGTGCCACCAGTGACCAGACTAGCGGGAGGGGCAATGAGCAGTTCTTC.

The genes are TRBV29-1 and TRBJ1-4; 11 positions match TRBD1. The germline V gene has CDR1 SQVTM and CDR2 ANQGSEA. The V gene end was trimmed by 1 base and the J gene end by 7 bases; junction bases not matched to a gene: 8. The CDR3 consists of 16 residues. The CDR3 region has the DNA TGCAGCGTTGAAGTCATCCTGGGGACAGGGGGTGAAAAACTGTTTTTT. It encodes CSVEVILGTGGEKLFF.

The rearrangement joins TRBV5-6 to TRBJ2-1, with D uncertain. Between the trimmed V and J ends, which lost 4 bases and 6 bases, there was a span of 17 bases. This CDR3 contains 15 residues. Germline-derived CDR1 and CDR2 are SGHDT and YYEEEE. The CDR3 here is CASSPTLFESNEQFF. CDR3 in DNA: TGTGCCAGCAGCCCGACCCTTTTTGAATCCAATGAGCAGTTCTTC.

The table lists this clonotype with a few counts. This sequence joins TRBV12-3 or TRBV12-4 and TRBJ1-2; 7 bases align to TRBD1. The V segment lost 6 bases and the J segment 2 bases; nucleotides outside the gene matches: 3. The CDR3 consists of 13 residues. This chain's CDR3 is CASRPTGNYGYTF. Here the CDR3 DNA reads TGTGCCAGCAGGCCGACAGGGAACTATGGCTACACCTTC.